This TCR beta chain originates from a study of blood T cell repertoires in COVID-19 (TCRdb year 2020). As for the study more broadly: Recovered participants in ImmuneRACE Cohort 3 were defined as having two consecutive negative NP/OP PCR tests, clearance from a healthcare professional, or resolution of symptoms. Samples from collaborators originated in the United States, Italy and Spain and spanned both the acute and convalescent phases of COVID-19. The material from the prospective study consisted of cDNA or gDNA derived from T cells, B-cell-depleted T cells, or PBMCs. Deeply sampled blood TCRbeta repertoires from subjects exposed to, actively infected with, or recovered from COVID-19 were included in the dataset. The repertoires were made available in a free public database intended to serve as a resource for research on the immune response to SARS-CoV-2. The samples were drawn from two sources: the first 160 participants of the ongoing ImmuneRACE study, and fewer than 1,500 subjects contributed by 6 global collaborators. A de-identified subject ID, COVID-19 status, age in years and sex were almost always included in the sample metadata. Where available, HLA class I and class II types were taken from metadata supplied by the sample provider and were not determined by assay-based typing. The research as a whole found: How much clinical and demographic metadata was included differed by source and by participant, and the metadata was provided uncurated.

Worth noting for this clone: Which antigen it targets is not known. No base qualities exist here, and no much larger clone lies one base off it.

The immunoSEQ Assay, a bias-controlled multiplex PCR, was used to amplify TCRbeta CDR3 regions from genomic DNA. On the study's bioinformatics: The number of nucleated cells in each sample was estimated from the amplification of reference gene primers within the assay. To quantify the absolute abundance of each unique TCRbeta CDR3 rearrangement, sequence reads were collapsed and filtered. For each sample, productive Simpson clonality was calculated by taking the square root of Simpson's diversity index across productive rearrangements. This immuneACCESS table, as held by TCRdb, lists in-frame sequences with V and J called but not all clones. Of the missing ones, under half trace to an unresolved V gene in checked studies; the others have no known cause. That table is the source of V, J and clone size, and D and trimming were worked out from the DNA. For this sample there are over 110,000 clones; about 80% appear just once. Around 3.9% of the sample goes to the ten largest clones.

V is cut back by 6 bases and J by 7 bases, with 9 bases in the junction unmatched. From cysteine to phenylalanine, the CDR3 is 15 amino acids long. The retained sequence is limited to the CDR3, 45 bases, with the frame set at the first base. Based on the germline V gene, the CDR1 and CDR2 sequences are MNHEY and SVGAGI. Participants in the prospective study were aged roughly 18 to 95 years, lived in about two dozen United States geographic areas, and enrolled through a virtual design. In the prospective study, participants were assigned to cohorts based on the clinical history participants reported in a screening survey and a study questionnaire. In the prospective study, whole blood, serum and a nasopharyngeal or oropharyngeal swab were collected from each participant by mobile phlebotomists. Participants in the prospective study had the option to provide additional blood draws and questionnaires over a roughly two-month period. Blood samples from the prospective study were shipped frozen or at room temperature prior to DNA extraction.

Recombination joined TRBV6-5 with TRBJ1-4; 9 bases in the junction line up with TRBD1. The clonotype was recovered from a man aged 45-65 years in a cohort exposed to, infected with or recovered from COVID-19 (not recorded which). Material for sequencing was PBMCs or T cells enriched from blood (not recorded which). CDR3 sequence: CASRKPGQGTEKLFF. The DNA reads TGTGCCAGCAGGAAACCGGGACAGGGTACTGAAAAACTGTTTTTT.